This T cell receptor beta chain was recorded in a study of cytomegalovirus exposure and HLA in healthy donors. PCR was performed using 60 Vbeta and 13 Jbeta primers. The data were produced by immunoSEQ multiplex PCR, yet TCRdb's version contains in-frame clones alone and is incomplete. The data contain over 150,000 clones, 82% of them singletons. V was trimmed by 8 bases and J by 7 bases, leaving 11 bases between them. This CDR3 has 11 amino acids. CDR1 MNHNY and CDR2 SVGAGI come from the germline V gene (reference sequence). General study points: A later analysis revealed that TCR association rates differed between HLA loci, peaking at DRB1 and bottoming out at HLA-C. Cytomegalovirus-associated status was assigned to roughly 160 TCR beta chains.

A word on this clone: What it recognizes is unknown.

While unrecorded immune exposures were likely, the donors were nominally healthy when sampled. The sample consisted of PBMCs. This chain uses TRBV6-6 with TRBJ1-2, with a tentative D call TRBD1 (6 bases). This TCR was sampled from a man over 45 in good health and CMV-seropositive. The CDR3 loop is CASGQSGGYTF. Written as DNA, the CDR3 is TGTGCCAGCGGACAGTCCGGTGGCTACACCTTC.